This T cell receptor beta chain was obtained from a study of cytomegalovirus exposure and HLA in healthy donors. Findings of the study overall: The authors considered a cluster of highly shared sequence variants likely to be a sequencing artifact. In presence/absence analyses, roughly uniform sequencing depth across donors was assumed. As immune exposure information, only CMV serostatus was available.

Germline V lookup: CDR1 SNHLY, CDR2 FYNNEI. There are 17 residues in the CDR3. The ends lost 8 bases at V and 4 bases at J; junction bases unmatched: 17. Turning to this clone: As yet, its antigen is unknown.

The PCR contained 60 Vbeta and 13 Jbeta primers. Libraries were prepared by immunoSEQ multiplex PCR; TCRdb keeps only in-frame clonotypes and omits some of them. This sample's clone table lists 140,000 to 150,000 clones. This receptor was taken from a male donor in good health and CMV-seronegative. The rearrangement joins TRBV2 to TRBJ2-3, with TRBD2 matching 8 bases. Sequenced: PBMCs. CDR3 amino acids: CASSPRDSGAYPDTQYF. CDR3 nucleotide sequence: TGTGCCAGCTCCCCCCGGGATAGCGGGGCTTACCCAGATACGCAGTATTTT.